The clone carrying this T cell receptor beta chain was found many times. What it recognizes is unknown. This specimen comes from a study of read filtering for tumor transcriptome and immune sequencing. On the study more broadly: R-ISS stage counts were roughly eight for I, about 16 for II, about seven for III. IR-seq gave about 3.5 to 10.27 million TCR reads per sample; RNA-seq gave roughly 80 to 1273. Points from the study as a whole: In IR-seq, single-read clonotypes were roughly 80% of clonotypes but 3.5% to 4% of reads. Sorted CD138-negative bone marrow cells were not purified T cells.

From 300 to 400 ng of RNA, a library with molecular barcoded alpha/delta and beta/gamma adaptors was made. MiXCR, applied by TCRdb to the reads, yields one record per CDR3 protein. The sample yields over 50,000 distinct CDR3 sequences, approximately 18% seen once. Germline CDR1 and CDR2: DFQATT and SNEGSKA (reference sequence). The length of the CDR3 is 16 residues. V shed 2 bases, J shed 1 base, and the junction held 8 bases outside the gene matches. The chain joins TRBV20-1 to TRBJ2-3, with 8 nucleotides matching TRBD2. Sequencing was performed on a population of CD138-negative cells sorted from bone marrow. This receptor was obtained from a donor at least 40 years old with multiple myeloma. Written as DNA, the CDR3 is TGCAGTGCTAGACCCGGGGGGGAAGCAGGCACAGATACGCAGTATTTT. This encodes CSARPGGEAGTDTQYF.